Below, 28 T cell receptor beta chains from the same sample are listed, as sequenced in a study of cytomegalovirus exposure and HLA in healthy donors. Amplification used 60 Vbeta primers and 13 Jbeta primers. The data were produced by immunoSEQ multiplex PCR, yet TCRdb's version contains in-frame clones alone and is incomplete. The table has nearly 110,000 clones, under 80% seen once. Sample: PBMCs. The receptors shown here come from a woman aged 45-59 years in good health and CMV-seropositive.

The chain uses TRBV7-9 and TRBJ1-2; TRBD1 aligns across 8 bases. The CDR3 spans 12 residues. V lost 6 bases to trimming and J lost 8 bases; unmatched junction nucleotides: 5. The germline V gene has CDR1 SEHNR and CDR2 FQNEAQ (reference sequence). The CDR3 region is CASRLTGDGYTF. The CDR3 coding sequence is TGTGCCAGCAGATTGACAGGGGACGGCTACACCTTC.

This chain's CDR3 is CASSNGGQVNEKLFF. CDR3 DNA: TGTGCCAGTTCCAATGGGGGACAGGTGAATGAAAAACTGTTTTTT. The chain recombines TRBV19 with TRBJ1-4; TRBD1 agrees at 8 bases. V dropped 8 bases and J dropped 5; count of bases not matched to a gene: 10. CDR1 and CDR2 from the germline V gene are LNHDA and SQIVND (reference sequence). CDR3 length: 15 amino acids.

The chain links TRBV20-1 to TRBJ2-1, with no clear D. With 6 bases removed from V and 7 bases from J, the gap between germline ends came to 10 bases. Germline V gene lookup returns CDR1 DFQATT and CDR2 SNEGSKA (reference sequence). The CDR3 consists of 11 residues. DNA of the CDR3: TGCAGTGCCGAGCGTGGAAATGAGCAGTTCTTC. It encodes CSAERGNEQFF.

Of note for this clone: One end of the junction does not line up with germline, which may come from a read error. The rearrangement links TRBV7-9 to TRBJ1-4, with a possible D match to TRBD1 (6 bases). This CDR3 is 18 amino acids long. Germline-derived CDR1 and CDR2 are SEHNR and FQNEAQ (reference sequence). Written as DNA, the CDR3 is TGTTCCAGCAGCCCCGGGGTAGGCTCGGGGGGCGAGACCGAAAAACTGTTTTTT. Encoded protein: CSSSPGVGSGGETEKLFF.

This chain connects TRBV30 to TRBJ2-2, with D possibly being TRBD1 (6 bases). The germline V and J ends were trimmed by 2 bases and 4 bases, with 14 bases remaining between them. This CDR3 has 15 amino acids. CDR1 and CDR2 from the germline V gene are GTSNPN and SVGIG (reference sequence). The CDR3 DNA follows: TGTGCCTGGAGTATTAAGGGGGTAGTCACCGGGGAGCTGTTTTTT. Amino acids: CAWSIKGVVTGELFF.

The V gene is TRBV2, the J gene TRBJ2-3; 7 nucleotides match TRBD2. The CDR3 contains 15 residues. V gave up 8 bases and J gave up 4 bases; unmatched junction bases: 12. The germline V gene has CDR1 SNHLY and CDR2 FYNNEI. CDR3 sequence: CASEAEMAGADTQYF. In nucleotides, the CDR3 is TGTGCCAGCGAAGCCGAGATGGCGGGAGCAGATACGCAGTATTTT.

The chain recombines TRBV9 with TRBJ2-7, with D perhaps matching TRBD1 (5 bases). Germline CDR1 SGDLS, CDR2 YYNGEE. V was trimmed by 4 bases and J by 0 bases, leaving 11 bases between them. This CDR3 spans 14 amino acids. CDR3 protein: CASSPSDSSYEQYF. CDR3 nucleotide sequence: TGTGCCAGCAGCCCCTCCGACAGCTCCTACGAGCAGTACTTC.

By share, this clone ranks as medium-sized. The CDR3 DNA is TGTGCCAGCAGTTTTACAGGGGGGACTTACAATGAGCAGTTCTTC. The encoded protein is CASSFTGGTYNEQFF. The chain uses TRBV6-1 and TRBJ2-1, with 8 bases matching TRBD1. Germline V gene sequence: CDR1 MNHNS, CDR2 SASEGT. This CDR3 comprises 15 residues. The V segment lost 5 bases and the J segment 4 bases; nucleotides outside the gene matches: 7.

CDR3 protein: CASRKDGREETQYF. CDR3 DNA: TGTGCCAGCAGAAAAGATGGCAGGGAAGAGACCCAGTACTTC. The V call is TRBV5-4, the J call TRBJ2-5; perhaps TRBD1 as D (5 bases). The CDR3 extends over 14 amino acids. The germline CDR1 and CDR2 sequences are SGHNT and YYREEE (reference sequence). Trimming stripped 5 bases from V and 3 bases from J, with 14 bases between. Full variable domain (rest looked up from reference TRBV5-4 and TRBJ2-5): ETGVTQSPTHLIKTRGQQVTLRCSSQSGHNTVSWYQQALGQGPQFIFQYYREEENGRGNFPPRFSGLQFPNYSSELNVNALELDDSALYLCASRKDGREETQYFGPGTRLLVL.

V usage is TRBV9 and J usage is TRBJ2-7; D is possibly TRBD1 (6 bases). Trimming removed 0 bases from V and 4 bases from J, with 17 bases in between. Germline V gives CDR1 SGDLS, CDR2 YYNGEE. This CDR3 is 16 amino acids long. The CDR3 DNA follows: TGTGCCAGCAGCGTAGCTCCCGCGACCAGGGGTTACGAGCAGTACTTC. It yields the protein CASSVAPATRGYEQYF.

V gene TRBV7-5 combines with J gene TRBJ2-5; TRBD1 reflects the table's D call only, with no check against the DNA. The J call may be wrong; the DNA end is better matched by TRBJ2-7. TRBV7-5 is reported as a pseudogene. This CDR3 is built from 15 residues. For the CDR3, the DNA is TGTGCCAGAAGTAACCCGGGACAGAGACTTTACGAGCAGTACTTC. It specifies CARSNPGQRLYEQYF.

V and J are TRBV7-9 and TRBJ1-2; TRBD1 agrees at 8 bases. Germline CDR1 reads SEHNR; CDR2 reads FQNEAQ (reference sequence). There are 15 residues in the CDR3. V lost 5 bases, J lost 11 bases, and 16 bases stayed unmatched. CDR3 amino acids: CASSHGQGYIIGYTF. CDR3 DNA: TGTGCCAGCAGCCACGGACAGGGTTACATCATTGGGTACACCTTC.

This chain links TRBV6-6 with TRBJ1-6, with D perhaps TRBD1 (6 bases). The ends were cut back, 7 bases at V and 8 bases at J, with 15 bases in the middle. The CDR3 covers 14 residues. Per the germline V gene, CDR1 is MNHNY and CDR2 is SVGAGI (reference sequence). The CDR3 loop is CASKPQGTHSPLHF. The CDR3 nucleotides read TGTGCCAGCAAGCCCCAGGGGACGCATTCACCCCTCCACTTT.

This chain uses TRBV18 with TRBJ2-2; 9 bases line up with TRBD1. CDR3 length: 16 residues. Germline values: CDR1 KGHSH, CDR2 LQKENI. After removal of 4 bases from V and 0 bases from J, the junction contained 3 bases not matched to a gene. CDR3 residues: CASSLNRGPNTGELFF. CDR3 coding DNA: TGTGCCAGCTCACTAAACAGGGGGCCGAACACCGGGGAGCTGTTTTTT.

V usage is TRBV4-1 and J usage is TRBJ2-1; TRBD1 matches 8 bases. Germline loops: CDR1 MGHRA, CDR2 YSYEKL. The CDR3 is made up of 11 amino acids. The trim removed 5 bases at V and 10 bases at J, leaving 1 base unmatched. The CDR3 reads CASSYRGEQFF. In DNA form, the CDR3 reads TGCGCCAGCAGCTACAGGGGGGAGCAGTTCTTC.

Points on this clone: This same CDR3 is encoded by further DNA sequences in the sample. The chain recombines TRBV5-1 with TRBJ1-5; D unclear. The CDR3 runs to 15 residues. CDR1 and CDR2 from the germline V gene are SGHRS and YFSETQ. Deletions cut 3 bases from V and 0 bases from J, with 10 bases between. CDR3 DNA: TGCGCCAGCAGCTCGACGGGGAATAGCAATCAGCCCCAGCATTTT. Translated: CASSSTGNSNQPQHF.

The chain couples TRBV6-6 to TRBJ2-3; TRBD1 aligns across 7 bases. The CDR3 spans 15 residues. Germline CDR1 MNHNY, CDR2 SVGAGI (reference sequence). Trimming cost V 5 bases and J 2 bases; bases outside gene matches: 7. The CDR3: CASSRPGQTTDTQYF. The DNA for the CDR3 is TGTGCCAGCAGTCGACCGGGACAGACCACAGATACGCAGTATTTT.

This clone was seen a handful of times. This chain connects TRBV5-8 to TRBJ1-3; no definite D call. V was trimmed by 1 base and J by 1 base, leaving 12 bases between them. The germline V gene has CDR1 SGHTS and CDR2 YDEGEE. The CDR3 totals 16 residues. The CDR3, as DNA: TGTGCCAGCAGCTTGAACCCTCCGGAGTCTGGAAACACCATATATTTT. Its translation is CASSLNPPESGNTIYF.

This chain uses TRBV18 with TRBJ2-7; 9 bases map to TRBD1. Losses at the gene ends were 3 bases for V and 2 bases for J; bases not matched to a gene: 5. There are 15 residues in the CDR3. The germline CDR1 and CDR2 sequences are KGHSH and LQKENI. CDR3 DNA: TGTGCCAGCTCACCCCGGGACAGGGTGACCTACGAGCAGTACTTC. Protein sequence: CASSPRDRVTYEQYF.

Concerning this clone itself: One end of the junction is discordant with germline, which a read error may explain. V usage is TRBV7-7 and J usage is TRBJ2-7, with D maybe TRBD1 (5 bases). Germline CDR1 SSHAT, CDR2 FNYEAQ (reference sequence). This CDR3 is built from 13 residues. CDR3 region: CASSPKDSYEQYF. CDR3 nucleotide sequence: TGTGCTAGCAGTCCTAAAGACAGCTACGAGCAGTACTTC.

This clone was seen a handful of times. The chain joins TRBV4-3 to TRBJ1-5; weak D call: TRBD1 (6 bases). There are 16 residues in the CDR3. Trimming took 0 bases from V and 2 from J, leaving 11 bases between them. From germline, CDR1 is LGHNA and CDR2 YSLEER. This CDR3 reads CASSQDSRGGNQPQHF. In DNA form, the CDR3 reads TGCGCCAGCAGCCAAGATTCCAGGGGAGGCAATCAGCCCCAGCATTTT.

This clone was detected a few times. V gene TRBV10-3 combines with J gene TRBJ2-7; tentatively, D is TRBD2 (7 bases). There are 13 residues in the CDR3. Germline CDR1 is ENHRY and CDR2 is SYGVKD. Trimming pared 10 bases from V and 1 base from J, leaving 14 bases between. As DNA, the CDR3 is TGTGCCAGCAGGGGAGGGTCGTCCTACGAGCAGTACTTC. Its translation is CASRGGSSYEQYF.

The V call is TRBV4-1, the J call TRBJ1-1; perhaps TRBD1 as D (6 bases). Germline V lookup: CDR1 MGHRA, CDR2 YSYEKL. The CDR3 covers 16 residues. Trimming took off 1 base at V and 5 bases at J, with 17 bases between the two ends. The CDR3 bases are TGCGCCAGCAGCCAAGGGGGGCTAAAGGGTATGACTGAAGCTTTCTTT. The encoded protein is CASSQGGLKGMTEAFF.

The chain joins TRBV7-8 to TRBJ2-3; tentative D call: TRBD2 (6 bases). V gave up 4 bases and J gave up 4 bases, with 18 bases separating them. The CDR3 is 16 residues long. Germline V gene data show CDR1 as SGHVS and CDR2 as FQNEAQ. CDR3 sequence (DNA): TGTGCCAGCAGCTGGGGTGGGCGGGGCTGGGCAGATACGCAGTATTTT. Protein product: CASSWGGRGWADTQYF.

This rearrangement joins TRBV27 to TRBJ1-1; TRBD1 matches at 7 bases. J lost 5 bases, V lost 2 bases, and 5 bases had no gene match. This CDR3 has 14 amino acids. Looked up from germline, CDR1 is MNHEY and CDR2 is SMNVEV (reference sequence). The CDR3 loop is CASSLRAGGTEAFF. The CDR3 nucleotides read TGTGCCAGCAGTTTACGTGCAGGGGGGACTGAAGCTTTCTTT.

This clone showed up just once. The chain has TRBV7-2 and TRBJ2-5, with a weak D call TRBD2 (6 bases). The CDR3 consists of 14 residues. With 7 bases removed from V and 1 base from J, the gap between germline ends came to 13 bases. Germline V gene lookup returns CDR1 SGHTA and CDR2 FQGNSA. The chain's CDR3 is CASNLRGIQETQYF. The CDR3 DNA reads TGTGCCAGCAACCTCCGGGGGATCCAAGAGACCCAGTACTTC.

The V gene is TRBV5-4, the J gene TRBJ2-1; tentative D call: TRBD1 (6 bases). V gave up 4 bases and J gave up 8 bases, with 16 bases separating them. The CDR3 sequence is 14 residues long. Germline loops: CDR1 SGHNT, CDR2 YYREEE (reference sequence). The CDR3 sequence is CASSPSTGFDEQFF. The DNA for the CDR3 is TGTGCCAGCAGCCCGTCAACAGGGTTCGATGAGCAGTTCTTC.

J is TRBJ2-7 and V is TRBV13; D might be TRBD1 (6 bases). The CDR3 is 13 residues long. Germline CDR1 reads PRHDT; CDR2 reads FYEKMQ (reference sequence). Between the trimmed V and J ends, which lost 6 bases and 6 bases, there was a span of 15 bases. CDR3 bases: TGTGCCAGCAGGTTACGGACAGCCCTCGAGCAGTACTTC. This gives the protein CASRLRTALEQYF.